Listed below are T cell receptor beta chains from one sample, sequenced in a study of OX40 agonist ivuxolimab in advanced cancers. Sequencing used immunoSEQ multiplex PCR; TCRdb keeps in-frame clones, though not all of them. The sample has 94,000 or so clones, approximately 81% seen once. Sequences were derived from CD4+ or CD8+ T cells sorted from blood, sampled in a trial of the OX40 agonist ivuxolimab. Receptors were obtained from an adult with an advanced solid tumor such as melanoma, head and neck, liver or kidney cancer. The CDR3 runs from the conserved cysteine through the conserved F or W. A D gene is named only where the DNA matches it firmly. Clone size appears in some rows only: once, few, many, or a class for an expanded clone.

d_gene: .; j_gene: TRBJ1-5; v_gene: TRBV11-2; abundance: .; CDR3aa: CASSFDGPNQPQHF; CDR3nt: TGTGCCAGCAGCTTCGACGGCCCCAATCAGCCCCAGCATTTT
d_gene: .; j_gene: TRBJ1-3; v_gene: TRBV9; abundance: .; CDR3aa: CASSVAEGTSGNTIYF; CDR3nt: TGTGCCAGCAGCGTAGCGGAAGGTACCTCTGGAAACACCATATATTTT
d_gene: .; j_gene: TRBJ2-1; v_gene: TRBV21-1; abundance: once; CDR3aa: CASSKESGGVSNEQFF; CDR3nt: TGTGCCAGCAGCAAAGAAAGCGGGGGGGTTAGCAATGAGCAGTTCTTC
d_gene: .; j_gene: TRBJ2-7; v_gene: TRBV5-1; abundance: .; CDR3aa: CASSLVTPGLPYEQYF; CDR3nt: TGCGCCAGCAGCTTGGTAACCCCGGGACTCCCCTACGAGCAGTACTTC
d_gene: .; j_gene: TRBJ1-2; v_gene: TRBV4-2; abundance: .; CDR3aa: CASSPPRGEVGDYTF; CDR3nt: TGTGCCAGCAGCCCCCCGCGGGGGGAAGTTGGTGACTACACCTTC
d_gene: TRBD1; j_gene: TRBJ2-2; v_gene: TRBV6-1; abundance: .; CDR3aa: CVGQGANTGELFF; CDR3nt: TGTGTCGGACAGGGGGCGAACACCGGGGAGCTGTTTTTT
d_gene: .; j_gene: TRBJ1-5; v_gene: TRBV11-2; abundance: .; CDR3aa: CASSLGLTGNQPQHF; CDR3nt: TGTGCCAGCAGCTTAGGTCTTACGGGCAATCAGCCCCAGCATTTT
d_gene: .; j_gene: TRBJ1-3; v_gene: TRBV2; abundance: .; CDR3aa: CASTPGSGNTIYF; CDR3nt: TGTGCCAGCACCCCAGGGTCTGGAAACACCATATATTTT
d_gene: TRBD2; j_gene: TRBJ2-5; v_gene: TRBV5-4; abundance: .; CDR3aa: CASSWGRAREETQYF; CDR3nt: TGTGCCAGCAGCTGGGGGAGGGCCAGGGAAGAGACCCAGTACTTC
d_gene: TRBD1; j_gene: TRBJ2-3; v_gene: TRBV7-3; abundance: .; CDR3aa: CASSTRQGSTDTQYF; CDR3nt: TGTGCCAGCAGCACACGACAGGGGAGCACAGATACGCAGTATTTT
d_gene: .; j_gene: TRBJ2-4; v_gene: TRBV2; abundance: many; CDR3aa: CASSVGEAIQYF; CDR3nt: TGTGCCAGCAGTGTAGGGGAGGCCATTCAGTACTTC
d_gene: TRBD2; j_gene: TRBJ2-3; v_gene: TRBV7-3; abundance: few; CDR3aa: CASSFAGGSTDTQYF; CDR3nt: TGTGCCAGCAGCTTCGCGGGGGGGAGCACAGATACGCAGTATTTT
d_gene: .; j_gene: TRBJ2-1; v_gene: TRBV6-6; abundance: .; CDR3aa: CASSYRGSPHNEQFF; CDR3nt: TGTGCCAGCAGTTACCGGGGATCCCCACACAATGAGCAGTTCTTC
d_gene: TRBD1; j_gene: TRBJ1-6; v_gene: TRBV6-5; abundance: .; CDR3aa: CASSYETGNSPLHF; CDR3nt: TGTGCCAGCAGTTACGAGACAGGGAATTCACCCCTCCACTTT
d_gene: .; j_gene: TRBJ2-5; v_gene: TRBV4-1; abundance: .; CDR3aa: CASSLLLGNNQETQYF; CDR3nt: TGCGCCAGCAGCCTTCTTCTGGGGAACAACCAAGAGACCCAGTACTTC
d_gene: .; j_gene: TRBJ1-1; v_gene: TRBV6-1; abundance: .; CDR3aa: CASSGPGPEAFF; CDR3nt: TGTGCCAGCAGTGGTCCGGGGCCCGAAGCTTTCTTT
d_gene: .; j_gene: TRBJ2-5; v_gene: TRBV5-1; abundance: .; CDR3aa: CASSLASPAQYF; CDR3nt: TGCGCCAGCAGCTTGGCCTCCCCGGCCCAGTACTTC
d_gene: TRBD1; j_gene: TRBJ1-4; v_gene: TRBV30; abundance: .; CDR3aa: CAWRRDSFATNEKLFF; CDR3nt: TGTGCCTGGAGGAGGGACAGCTTCGCAACTAATGAAAAACTGTTTTTT
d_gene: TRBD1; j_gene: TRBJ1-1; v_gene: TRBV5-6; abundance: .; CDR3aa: CASRLTRQGGLLNTEAFF; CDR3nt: TGTGCCAGCAGGTTAACTAGACAGGGGGGACTTCTGAACACTGAAGCTTTCTTT
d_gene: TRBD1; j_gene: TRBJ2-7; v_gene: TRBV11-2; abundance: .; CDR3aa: CASSLRTGGGYEQYF; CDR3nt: TGTGCCAGCAGCTTAAGGACAGGGGGAGGCTACGAGCAGTACTTC
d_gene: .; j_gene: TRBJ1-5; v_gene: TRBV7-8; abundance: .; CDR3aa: CASSLEGSTNQPQHF; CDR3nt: TGTGCCAGCAGCTTAGAGGGCAGCACCAATCAGCCCCAGCATTTT
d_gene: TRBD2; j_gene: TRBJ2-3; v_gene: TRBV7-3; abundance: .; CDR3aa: CASSPQGGGSTDTQYF; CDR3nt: TGTGCCAGCAGCCCTCAGGGCGGGGGGAGCACAGATACGCAGTATTTT
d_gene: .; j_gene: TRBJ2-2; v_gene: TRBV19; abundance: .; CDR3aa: CASRRQTNTGELFF; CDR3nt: TGTGCCTCCCGGCGGCAGACGAACACCGGGGAGCTGTTTTTT
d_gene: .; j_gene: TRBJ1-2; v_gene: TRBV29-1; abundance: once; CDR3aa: CSVEEIGVSYTF; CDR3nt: TGCAGCGTTGAAGAGATCGGGGTTAGCTACACCTTC
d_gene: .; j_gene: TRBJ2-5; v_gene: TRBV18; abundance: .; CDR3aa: CASSPPGRGPETQYF; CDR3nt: TGTGCCAGCTCACCACCCGGGAGGGGGCCAGAGACCCAGTACTTC
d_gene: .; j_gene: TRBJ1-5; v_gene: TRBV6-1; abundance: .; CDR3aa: CASSLTGGGQPQHF; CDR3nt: TGTGCCAGCAGCCTCACGGGGGGGGGTCAGCCCCAGCATTTT
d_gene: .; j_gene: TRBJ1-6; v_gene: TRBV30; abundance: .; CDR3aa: CAWSVGAGPSSYNSPLHF; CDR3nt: TGTGCCTGGAGTGTAGGTGCAGGACCGAGCTCCTATAATTCACCCCTCCACTTT
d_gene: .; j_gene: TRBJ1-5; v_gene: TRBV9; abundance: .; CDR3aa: CASSGGKGDQPQHF; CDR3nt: TGTGCCAGCAGCGGTGGAAAGGGGGATCAGCCCCAGCATTTT
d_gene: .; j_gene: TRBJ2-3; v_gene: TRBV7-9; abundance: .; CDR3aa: CASSGYGGPSTDTQYF; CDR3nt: TGTGCCAGCAGCGGATATGGGGGGCCGAGCACAGATACGCAGTATTTT
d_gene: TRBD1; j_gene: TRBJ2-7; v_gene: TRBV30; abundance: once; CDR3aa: CAWSLTPGQNEQYF; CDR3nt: TGTGCCTGGAGCTTAACCCCGGGACAGAACGAGCAGTACTTC
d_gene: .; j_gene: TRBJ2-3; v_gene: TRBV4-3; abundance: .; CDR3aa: CASSQDSILTDTQYF; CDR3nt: TGCGCCAGCAGCCAAGATTCGATCCTCACAGATACGCAGTATTTT
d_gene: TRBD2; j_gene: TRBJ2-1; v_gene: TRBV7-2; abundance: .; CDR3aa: CASSPRLAGALSEQFF; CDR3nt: TGTGCCAGCAGCCCCCGACTAGCGGGGGCTCTAAGTGAGCAGTTCTTC
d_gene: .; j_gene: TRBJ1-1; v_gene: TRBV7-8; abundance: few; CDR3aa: CASSPFEGMDTEAFF; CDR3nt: TGTGCCAGCAGCCCATTCGAGGGCATGGACACTGAAGCTTTCTTT
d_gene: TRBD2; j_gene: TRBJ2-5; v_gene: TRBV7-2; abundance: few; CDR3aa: CASRSSSGEIETQYF; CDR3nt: TGTGCCAGCAGGTCGTCTAGCGGGGAGATAGAGACCCAGTACTTC
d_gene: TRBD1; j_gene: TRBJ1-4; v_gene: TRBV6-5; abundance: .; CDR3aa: CASSFGQGGEKLFF; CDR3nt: TGTGCCAGCAGCTTTGGACAGGGAGGCGAAAAACTGTTTTTT
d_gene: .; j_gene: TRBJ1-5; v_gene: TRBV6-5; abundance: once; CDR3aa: CAVAGSNQPQHF; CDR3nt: TGTGCCGTTGCAGGGAGCAATCAGCCCCAGCATTTT
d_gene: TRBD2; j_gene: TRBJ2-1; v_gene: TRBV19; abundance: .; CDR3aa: CASSLLGGDLNEQFF; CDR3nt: TGTGCCAGTAGTCTTCTGGGGGGGGACCTAAATGAGCAGTTCTTC
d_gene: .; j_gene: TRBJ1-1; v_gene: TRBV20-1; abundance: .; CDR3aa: CSATPGLGAFF; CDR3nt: TGCAGTGCTACGCCCGGGTTAGGGGCTTTCTTT
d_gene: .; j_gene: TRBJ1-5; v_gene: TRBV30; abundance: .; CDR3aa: CAWTLKGSAQPQHF; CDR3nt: TGTGCCTGGACCCTGAAGGGTAGTGCTCAGCCCCAGCATTTT
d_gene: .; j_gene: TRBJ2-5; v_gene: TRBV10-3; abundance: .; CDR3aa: CAISESMGKGSQETQYF; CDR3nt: TGTGCCATCAGTGAGTCGATGGGGAAGGGGTCTCAAGAGACCCAGTACTTC
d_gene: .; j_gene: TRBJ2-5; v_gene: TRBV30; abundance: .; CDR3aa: CAWSGERLGTQYF; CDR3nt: TGTGCCTGGAGTGGGGAGCGGCTAGGGACCCAGTACTTC
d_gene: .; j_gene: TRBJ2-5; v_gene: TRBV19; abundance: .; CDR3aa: CASDDEQGPQYF; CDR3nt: TGTGCCAGTGATGATGAGCAGGGTCCTCAGTACTTC
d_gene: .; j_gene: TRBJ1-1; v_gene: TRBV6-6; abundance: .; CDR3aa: CASSYEGRTEAFF; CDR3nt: TGTGCCAGCAGTTACGAGGGACGGACTGAAGCTTTCTTT
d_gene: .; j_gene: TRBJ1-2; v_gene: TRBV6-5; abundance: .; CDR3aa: CASLRGSGYGYTF; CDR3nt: TGTGCCAGCCTCAGGGGATCGGGCTATGGCTACACCTTC
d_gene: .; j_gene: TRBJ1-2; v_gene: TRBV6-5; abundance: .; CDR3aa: CASSYGGYGYTF; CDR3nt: TGTGCCAGCAGCTACGGGGGCTATGGCTACACCTTC
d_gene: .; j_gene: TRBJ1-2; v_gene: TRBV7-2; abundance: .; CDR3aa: CASRAADRLRNYGYTF; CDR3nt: TGTGCCAGCCGAGCCGCCGACAGGCTACGTAACTATGGCTACACCTTC
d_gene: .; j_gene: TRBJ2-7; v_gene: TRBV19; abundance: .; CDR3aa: CASSSAGYEQYF; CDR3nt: TGTGCCAGTAGTTCCGCGGGTTACGAGCAGTACTTC
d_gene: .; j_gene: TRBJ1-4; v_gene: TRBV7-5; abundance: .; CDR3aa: CARSLGAGTNEKLFF; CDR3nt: TGTGCCAGAAGCTTAGGCGCGGGCACTAATGAAAAACTGTTTTTT
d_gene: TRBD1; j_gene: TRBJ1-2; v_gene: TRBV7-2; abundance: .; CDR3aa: CASSFGRTGSYTF; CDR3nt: TGTGCCAGCAGCTTTGGCCGGACAGGGAGCTACACCTTC
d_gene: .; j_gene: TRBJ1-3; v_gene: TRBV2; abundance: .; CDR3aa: CASSVGSPLPGNTIYF; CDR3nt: TGTGCCAGCAGTGTCGGGTCCCCCCTTCCCGGAAACACCATATATTTT
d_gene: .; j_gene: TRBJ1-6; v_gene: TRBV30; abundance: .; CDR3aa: CAWSYGHNNSPLHF; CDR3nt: TGTGCCTGGAGTTATGGCCATAACAATTCACCCCTCCACTTT
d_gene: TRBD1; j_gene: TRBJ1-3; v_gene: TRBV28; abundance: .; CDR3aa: CASSSGTASGNTIYF; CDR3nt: TGTGCCAGCAGCTCCGGGACAGCCTCTGGAAACACCATATATTTT
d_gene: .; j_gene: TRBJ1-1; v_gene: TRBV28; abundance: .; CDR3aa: CASSPLRGMNTEAFF; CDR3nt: TGTGCCAGCAGCCCACTCCGGGGGATGAACACTGAAGCTTTCTTT
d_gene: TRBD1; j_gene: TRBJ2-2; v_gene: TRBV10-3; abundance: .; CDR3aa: CAISTGTGSSNTGELFF; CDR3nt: TGTGCCATCAGTACAGGGACAGGGTCCTCTAACACCGGGGAGCTGTTTTTT